The 20 T cell receptor beta chains listed next were all sequenced from one sample in a study of cytomegalovirus exposure and HLA in healthy donors. Researchers ran the PCR with 60 Vbeta and 13 Jbeta primers. Clones were read by immunoSEQ multiplex PCR, and TCRdb kept only the in-frame ones, dropping some. The sample holds approximately 160,000 clones, 68% seen once. Input material: PBMCs. The receptors were sampled from a woman between 40 and 55 years old in good health and CMV-seropositive.

The V call is TRBV28, the J call TRBJ1-3, with 9 bases lining up with TRBD1. CDR3 length equals 15 residues. The junction had 8 bases not matched to a gene; V was cut back by 6 bases and J by 5 bases. Germline V lookup: CDR1 MDHEN, CDR2 SYDVKM. The CDR3 sequence: CASRSTGGGRNTIYF. The CDR3 nucleotides read TGTGCCAGCAGAAGTACAGGGGGCGGAAGAAACACCATATATTTT.

This clone has a single count. V and J are TRBV6-5 and TRBJ2-3; no clear D. The V end was cut by 2 bases, the J end by 1 base, with 7 bases between. Germline V gene lookup returns CDR1 MNHEY and CDR2 SVGAGI. CDR3 size: 14 residues. The CDR3 region has the DNA TGTGCCAGCAGTTACACGGGTCGCACAGATACGCAGTATTTT. The encoded protein is CASSYTGRTDTQYF.

Only a few counts were recorded for this clone. The chain is built from TRBV4-1 and TRBJ1-4; D call uncertain. The CDR3 is made up of 15 amino acids. Trimming left V 3 bases short and J 8 bases short, with 16 bases between. Germline V lookup: CDR1 MGHRA, CDR2 YSYEKL. CDR3 sequence reads: CASSQEGRYWEKLFF. The CDR3 DNA reads as TGCGCCAGCAGCCAGGAGGGCCGCTACTGGGAAAAACTGTTTTTT.

CDR3 nucleotide sequence: TGTGCCAGTAGTAGAGGGACAGGGGGCGCAAGGGGTACCATTCAGTACTTC. It translates to CASSRGTGGARGTIQYF. This chain joins TRBV19 and TRBJ2-4; TRBD1 aligns across 12 bases. V shed 4 bases, J shed 9 bases, and the junction held 13 bases outside the gene matches. The CDR3 covers 17 residues. Germline-derived CDR1 and CDR2 are LNHDA and SQIVND (reference sequence).

This chain joins TRBV6-1 and TRBJ2-2, with D maybe TRBD1 (5 bases). Trimming removed 2 bases from V and 5 bases from J, with 18 bases in between. The germline V gene encodes CDR1 MNHNS and CDR2 SASEGT. The CDR3 has 17 residues. CDR3 region: CASSETIAGILTGELFF. The CDR3 nucleotides are TGTGCCAGCAGTGAAACTATCGCAGGGATCCTAACCGGGGAGCTGTTTTTT.

For this clone: An end of the junction does not agree with germline; a read error may underlie this. The chain employs TRBV27 and TRBJ1-2; 10 positions agree with TRBD1. This CDR3 has 16 amino acids. CDR1 and CDR2 from the germline V gene are MNHEY and SMNVEV (reference sequence). The CDR3, as DNA: TGTGCCAGCAGTCAGACCGGGACAGGGGTGAGGTATGGCTACCCCTTC. It translates to CASSQTGTGVRYGYPF.

V usage is TRBV28 and J usage is TRBJ2-7; a possible D gene is TRBD1 (5 bases). Germline values: CDR1 MDHEN, CDR2 SYDVKM. This CDR3 is 12 amino acids long. V was cut by 4 bases and J by 6 bases, with 10 bases left in between. CDR3 bases: TGTGCCAGCAGTTCCAGGGTGAGCGAGCAGTACTTC. Its translation is CASSSRVSEQYF.

This clone was counted between two and nine times. This sequence joins TRBV4-3 and TRBJ2-7; TRBD1 agrees at 8 bases. CDR1 is LGHNA and CDR2 is YSLEER in the germline V gene. V lost 0 bases to trimming and J lost 6 bases; unmatched junction nucleotides: 10. The CDR3 has 16 amino acids. The chain's CDR3 is CASSQDSGNRGVEQYF. The DNA of the CDR3 is TGCGCCAGCAGCCAAGACTCCGGGAACAGGGGGGTCGAGCAGTACTTC.

The chain uses TRBV9 and TRBJ2-5; the D gene is possibly TRBD2 (6 bases). The J call is doubtful: the DNA matches TRBJ2-7 better. This CDR3 is 16 amino acids long. From germline, CDR1 is SGDLS and CDR2 YYNGEE. CDR3 DNA sequence: TGTGCCAGCAGCGTAGATGCCCTGGGACTCGAGTACGAGCAGTACTTC. Its protein product is CASSVDALGLEYEQYF.

The genes are TRBV7-2 and TRBJ2-3, with 9 bases aligning to TRBD2. Germline trimming cut 0 bases from V and 4 bases from J; bases unmatched to any gene: 5. The CDR3 consists of 16 residues. Germline lookup yields CDR1 SGHTA and CDR2 FQGNSA. The CDR3 DNA reads TGTGCCAGCAGCTTAGCCAGCGGGAGGCCCCCAGATACGCAGTATTTT. The encoded protein is CASSLASGRPPDTQYF.

This chain links TRBV7-2 with TRBJ2-2; perhaps TRBD2 as D (6 bases). Deletions cut 5 bases from V and 7 bases from J, with 11 bases between. Per germline, CDR1 SGHTA and CDR2 FQGNSA. This CDR3 comprises 13 residues. As DNA, the CDR3 is TGTGCCAGCAGCCCCCCGGGGGTCGGGGAGCTGTTTTTT. It is translated as CASSPPGVGELFF.

This clone was recorded once. The rearrangement joins TRBV21-1 to TRBJ1-1; the table's D gene call, TRBD1, was not cross checked with the DNA. TRBV21-1 is a pseudogene segment. The CDR3 is made up of 13 amino acids. The DNA for the CDR3 is TGTGCCACCCTAATTCAGGGACAGACTGAAGCTTTCTTT. This gives the protein CATLIQGQTEAFF.

The rearrangement uses TRBV5-8 and TRBJ1-5, with TRBD1 matching over 7 bases. Germline CDR1 and CDR2: SGHTS and YDEGEE. V shed 0 bases, J shed 15 bases, and the junction held 15 bases outside the gene matches. CDR3 length equals 15 residues. CDR3 sequence: CASSLALDTGVRRHF. DNA of the CDR3: TGTGCCAGCAGCTTGGCATTAGATACAGGGGTCCGACGGCATTTT.

CDR3 in amino acids: CASSTQAPGNSGANVLTF. The CDR3 bases are TGTGCCAGTAGTACCCAAGCCCCAGGGAACTCTGGGGCCAACGTCCTGACTTTC. The rearrangement uses TRBV19 and TRBJ2-6, with D possibly TRBD1 on 5 matching bases. Trimming left V 4 bases short and J 0 bases short, with 16 bases between. The germline gives CDR1 LNHDA, CDR2 SQIVND (reference sequence). The length of the CDR3 is 18 residues.

This clone was seen a single time. V gene TRBV6-5 combines with J gene TRBJ1-5, with a weak D call TRBD1 (6 bases). There are 15 residues in the CDR3. Germline CDR1 is MNHEY and CDR2 is SVGAGI. V was clipped by 6 bases and J by 1 base, with 13 bases between them. This chain's CDR3 is CASSLTQGSNQPQHF. CDR3 in DNA: TGTGCCAGCAGCCTAACCCAGGGGAGCAATCAGCCCCAGCATTTT.

The chain combines TRBV7-3 with TRBJ2-1, with 12 bases that match TRBD2. Per germline, CDR1 SGHTA and CDR2 FQGTGA. The length of the CDR3 is 16 residues. With V trimmed by 4 bases and J by 2 bases, 3 bases remained unmatched. CDR3 coding DNA: TGTGCCAGCAGCTCGGGACTAGCGGGTACCTACAATGAGCAGTTCTTC. This codes for CASSSGLAGTYNEQFF.

The V call is TRBV18, the J call TRBJ1-5, with TRBD1 identical over 9 bases. CDR1 is KGHSH, CDR2 LQKENI, per germline. CDR3 length: 15 amino acids. V was pared by 1 base and J by 5 bases, with 3 bases of the junction left unmatched. The CDR3 nucleotides are TGTGCCAGCTCACCACTGGACAGGGGTCATCAGCCCCAGCATTTT. It yields the protein CASSPLDRGHQPQHF.

The V call is TRBV19, the J call TRBJ2-3; 8 bases are a match to TRBD1. The V segment lost 4 bases and the J segment 0 bases; nucleotides outside the gene matches: 6. Looked up from germline, CDR1 is LNHDA and CDR2 is SQIVND (reference sequence). The CDR3 loop spans 16 amino acids. CDR3 amino acids: CASSRDRSVSTDTQYF. CDR3 DNA sequence: TGTGCCAGTAGTAGGGACAGGAGTGTCAGCACAGATACGCAGTATTTT.

The chain combines TRBV10-3 with TRBJ2-7; 8 positions match TRBD1. The germline gives CDR1 ENHRY, CDR2 SYGVKD. The CDR3 loop spans 16 amino acids. The V segment lost 0 bases and the J segment 4 bases; nucleotides outside the gene matches: 8. CDR3 DNA: TGTGCCATCAGTGAGTCGTTAGGACAGGGTAGGTACGAGCAGTACTTC. It codes for CAISESLGQGRYEQYF.

The chain links TRBV18 to TRBJ2-2, with D possibly matching TRBD1 (5 bases). The CDR3 is made up of 14 amino acids. The V and J ends lost 5 bases and 4 bases respectively, with 11 bases between them. CDR1 KGHSH and CDR2 LQKENI come from the germline V gene. This CDR3 reads CASSFSGITGELFF. CDR3 DNA sequence: TGTGCCAGCTCATTCTCAGGGATCACCGGGGAGCTGTTTTTT.